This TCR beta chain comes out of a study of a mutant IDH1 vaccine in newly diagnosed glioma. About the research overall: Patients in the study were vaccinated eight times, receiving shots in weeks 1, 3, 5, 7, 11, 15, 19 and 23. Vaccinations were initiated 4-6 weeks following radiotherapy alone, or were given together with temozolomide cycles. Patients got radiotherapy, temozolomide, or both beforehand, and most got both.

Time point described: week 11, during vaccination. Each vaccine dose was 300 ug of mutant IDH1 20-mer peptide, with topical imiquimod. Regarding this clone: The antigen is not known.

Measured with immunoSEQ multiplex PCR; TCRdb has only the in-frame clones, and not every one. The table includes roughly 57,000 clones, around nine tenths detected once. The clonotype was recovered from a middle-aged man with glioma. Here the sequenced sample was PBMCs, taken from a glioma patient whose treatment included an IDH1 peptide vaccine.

The CDR3 DNA reads as TGTGCCAGCAGCTTAGTTTCAGGGGGCCGGGAGACCCAGTACTTC. Protein product: CASSLVSGGRETQYF. J is TRBJ2-5 and V is TRBV11-3; 8 bases line up with TRBD1. This CDR3 comprises 15 residues. Germline V CDR1 and CDR2: SGHNT, YENEEA. V was clipped by 1 base and J by 5 bases; unmatched bases: 6.